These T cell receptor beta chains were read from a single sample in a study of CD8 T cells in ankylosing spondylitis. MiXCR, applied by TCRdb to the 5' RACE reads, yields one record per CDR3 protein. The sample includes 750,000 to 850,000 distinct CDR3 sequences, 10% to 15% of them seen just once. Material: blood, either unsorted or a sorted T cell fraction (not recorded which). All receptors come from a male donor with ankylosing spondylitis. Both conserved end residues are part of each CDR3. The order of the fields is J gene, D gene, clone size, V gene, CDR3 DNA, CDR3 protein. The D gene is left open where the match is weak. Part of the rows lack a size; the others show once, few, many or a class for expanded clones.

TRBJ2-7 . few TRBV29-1 TGCAGCGTCTTGGGGGGAGGCTACGAGCAGTACTTC CSVLGGGYEQYF
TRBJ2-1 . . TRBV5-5 TGTGCCAGCAGCTTCGGGGACACCCGAGGTTACAATGAGCAGTTCTTC CASSFGDTRGYNEQFF
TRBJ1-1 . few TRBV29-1 TGCAGCGTTGGTAAGGGGGGGGACACTGAAGCTTTCTTT CSVGKGGDTEAFF
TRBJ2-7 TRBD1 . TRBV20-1 TGCAGTGCTTTGGGGGACAGGGCAGGCGAGCAGTACTTC CSALGDRAGEQYF
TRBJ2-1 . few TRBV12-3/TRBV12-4 TGTGCCAGCAGTTTAGAATCGGGGAGAGGGTACAATGAGCAGTTCTTC CASSLESGRGYNEQFF
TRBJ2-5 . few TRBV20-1 TGCAGTGCGAATAGACGGGACGAGTACCAAGAGACCCAGTACTTC CSANRRDEYQETQYF
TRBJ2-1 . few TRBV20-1 TGCAGTGCTAGGCGGCCACCGGGGAATGAGCAGTTCTTC CSARRPPGNEQFF
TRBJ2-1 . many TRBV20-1 TGCAGTGCTAGAGATGCCCTCGCGGCCTACAATGAGCAGTTCTTC CSARDALAAYNEQFF
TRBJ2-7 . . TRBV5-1 TGCGCCAGCAGCCTGGGGACTCAATACGAGCAGTACTTC CASSLGTQYEQYF
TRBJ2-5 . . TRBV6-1 TGTGCCAGCAGGAGAGCAGGGACGCAAGAGACCCAGTACTTC CASRRAGTQETQYF
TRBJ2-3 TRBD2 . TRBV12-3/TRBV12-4 TGTGCCAGCAGTCTAGGGACTAAGACTGCAGATACGCAGTATTTT CASSLGTKTADTQYF
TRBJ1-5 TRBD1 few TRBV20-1 TGCAGTGCTAGATACGACAGGGGCGGTCAGCCCCAGCATTTT CSARYDRGGQPQHF
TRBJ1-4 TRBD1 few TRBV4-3 TGCGCCAGCAGCCAAGATCTGATGGGACAGAGGGGAAATGAAAAACTGTTTTTT CASSQDLMGQRGNEKLFF
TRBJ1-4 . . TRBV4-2 TGTGCCAGCAGCTCCGGATGGGAAAAACTGTTTTTT CASSSGWEKLFF
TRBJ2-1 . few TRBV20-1 TGCAGTGCTAGAGGAGACTTCGGAGAGTCCTACAATGAGCAGTTCTTC CSARGDFGESYNEQFF
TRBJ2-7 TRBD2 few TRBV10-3 TGTGCCATCAGATCTAGCGGGAGCTATTGGAGCGAGCAGTACTTC CAIRSSGSYWSEQYF
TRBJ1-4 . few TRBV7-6 TGTGCCAGCAGCCCGCGGGCTCCAGAAAAACTGTTTTTT CASSPRAPEKLFF
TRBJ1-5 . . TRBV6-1 TGTGCCAGCAGTACCAGACAGAGCAATCAGCCCCAGCATTTT CASSTRQSNQPQHF
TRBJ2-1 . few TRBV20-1 TGCAGTGCTAGCCCCTTTAGCGCCTGGGAGCAGTTCTTC CSASPFSAWEQFF
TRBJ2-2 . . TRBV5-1 TGCGCCAGCAGCTTCACTCCGGGACTCGGCACCGGGGAGCTGTTTTTT CASSFTPGLGTGELFF
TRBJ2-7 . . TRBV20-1 TGCAGTGCTAGCAGACAGGCAAATTACGAGCAGTACTTC CSASRQANYEQYF
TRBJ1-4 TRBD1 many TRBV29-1 TGCAGCGTTGTAGGGGGCGAGGGGGAAAAACTGTTTTTT CSVVGGEGEKLFF
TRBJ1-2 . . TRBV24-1 TGTGCCACCAGTGATCCGACGACCGGGGTCGGAGGCTACACCTTC CATSDPTTGVGGYTF
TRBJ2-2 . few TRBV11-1 TGTGCCAGCAGCTTAACTCTTCGGACAGAGAACACCGGGGAGCTGTTTTTT CASSLTLRTENTGELFF
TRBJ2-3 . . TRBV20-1 TGCAGTGCTAGACTGGGGGCTACGCAGTATTTT CSARLGATQYF
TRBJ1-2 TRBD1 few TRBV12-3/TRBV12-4 TGTGCCAGCAGTCCAACCTCCCGACAGGGGAACTATGGCTACACCTTC CASSPTSRQGNYGYTF
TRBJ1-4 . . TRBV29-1 TGCAGCGTTGATGAGCGGAGGGGCAATGAAAAACTGTTTTTT CSVDERRGNEKLFF
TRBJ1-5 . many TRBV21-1 TGTGCCAGCAGCTCGCAACAGGGACTTTACCAGCCCCAGCATTTT CASSSQQGLYQPQHF
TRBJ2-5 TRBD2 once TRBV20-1 TGCAGTGCGCCGGAAACTAGCGGGCACGCGCTACCGGGGGCCCAGTACTTC CSAPETSGHALPGAQYF
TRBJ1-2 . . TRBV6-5 TGTGCCAGCAGTTACTCGAACAGTAGGGGCCTTAACTATGGCTACACCTTC CASSYSNSRGLNYGYTF
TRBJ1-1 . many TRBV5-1 TGCGCCAGCAGCGAGGGGCCGATGAACACTGAAGCTTTCTTT CASSEGPMNTEAFF
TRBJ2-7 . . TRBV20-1 TGCAGTGCCAGAAGGGACCCCATGGGGCCCTACGAGCAGTACTTC CSARRDPMGPYEQYF
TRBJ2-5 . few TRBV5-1 TGCGCCAGCAGCTTATCAGGATTGGGGACCCAGTACTTC CASSLSGLGTQYF
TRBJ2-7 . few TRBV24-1 TGTGCCACCGGACCCGGGAGCTCCTACGAGCAGTACTTC CATGPGSSYEQYF
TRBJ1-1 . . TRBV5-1 TGCGCCAGCAGCTTATACAGGGAAGTGGGCACTGAAGCTTTCTTT CASSLYREVGTEAFF